This entry lists 26 T cell receptor beta chains sequenced from one sample in a study of T cells in Graves' hyperthyroidism and ophthalmopathy. RNA transcripts yielded amplified TCR beta CDR3 regions. An initial round of RT-PCR targeting the TCR CDR3 relied on the HTBI primer set. MiXCR, applied by TCRdb to the multiplex PCR reads, yields one record per CDR3 protein. This sample yields about 600,000 distinct CDR3 sequences, of which roughly 14% are seen a single time; under 15% belongs to the top ten. The sequencing sample was made of blood. These TCRs come from a woman aged 50 to 65 with Graves' ophthalmopathy.

In this sample, this clonotype turned up many times. The chain uses TRBV27 and TRBJ2-1; the match to TRBD1 covers 7 bases. CDR1 is MNHEY and CDR2 is SMNVEV in the germline V gene (reference sequence). The V and J ends lost 5 bases and 2 bases, in that order; junction bases with no gene match: 6. The CDR3 length is 15 residues. The CDR3 is CASSPTGFTYNEQFF. The CDR3 region has the DNA TGTGCCAGCAGTCCGACAGGGTTCACCTACAATGAGCAGTTCTTC.

This clonotype showed up many times. The V call is TRBV20-1, the J call TRBJ2-1, with no clear D. Germline values: CDR1 DFQATT, CDR2 SNEGSKA (reference sequence). V was shortened by 0 bases and J by 10 bases, with 10 bases between the two germline ends. The CDR3 totals 12 residues. CDR3 sequence (DNA): TGCAGTGCTAGAGAGTACCCGAAGGAGCAGTTCTTC. Amino acid sequence: CSAREYPKEQFF.

In its sample, this clonotype was seen a few times. A much larger clone lies one base from this, so it may be a read error. The chain combines TRBV6-2 or TRBV6-3 with TRBJ2-5, with 8 bases that match TRBD1. The germline CDR1 and CDR2 sequences are MNHEY and SVGEGT. The length of the CDR3 is 16 residues. CDR3 region: CASSYPLQGVQEAQYF. CDR3 DNA sequence: TGTGCCAGCAGTTACCCGCTACAGGGGGTTCAAGAGGCCCAGTACTTC.

This clonotype was picked up many times. The chain recombines TRBV6-1 with TRBJ2-7; 8 positions agree with TRBD2. The CDR3 spans 14 residues. Germline V gene data show CDR1 as MNHNS and CDR2 as SASEGT. J gave up 3 bases and V 5 bases, and 6 bases lay outside the gene matches. CDR3 residues: CASSSLAGYYEQYF. CDR3 nucleotide sequence: TGTGCCAGCAGTTCTTTAGCGGGATACTACGAGCAGTACTTC.

The chain combines TRBV14 with TRBJ2-7; TRBD2 matches 10 bases. Trimming cost V 0 bases and J 5 bases; bases outside gene matches: 7. Germline loops: CDR1 SGHDN, CDR2 FVKESK. The CDR3 covers 16 residues. The CDR3 spells CASSQDFPSGSDEQYF. CDR3 nucleotides: TGTGCCAGCAGCCAAGATTTCCCTAGCGGGAGCGACGAGCAGTACTTC.

The chain couples TRBV15 to TRBJ2-1, with D maybe TRBD1 (5 bases). V shed 0 bases and J shed 4 bases, with 19 bases lying between them. The germline V gene encodes CDR1 LNHNV and CDR2 YYDKDF (reference sequence). The CDR3 covers 18 residues. The CDR3 DNA follows: TGTGCCACCAGCAGAGATCTTGGGGCAGCCCCCAAATACAATGAGCAGTTCTTC. Translating gives CATSRDLGAAPKYNEQFF.

The chain couples TRBV4-2 to TRBJ2-7; 7 nucleotides align to TRBD1. V shed 5 bases, J shed 7 bases, and the junction held 11 bases outside the gene matches. The CDR3 length is 14 residues. Germline assignment: CDR1 LGHNA and CDR2 YNFKEQ. CDR3 loop: CASSERQGGGEQYF. In nucleotides, the CDR3 is TGTGCCAGCAGCGAAAGACAGGGTGGCGGGGAGCAGTACTTC.

With regard to this clonotype: A much larger clonotype is one base distant, so this may be a read error. The rearrangement links TRBV11-3 to TRBJ2-7; D may correspond to TRBD1 or TRBD2 (5 bases each). Trimming pared 1 base from V and 7 bases from J, leaving 23 bases between. Germline CDR1 reads SGHNT; CDR2 reads YENEEA. The CDR3 sequence is 17 residues long. The CDR3 reads CASSLVFSGPWGNEQYF. In DNA form, the CDR3 reads TGTGCCAGCAGCTTAGTCTTTTCGGGCCCGTGGGGGAATGAGCAGTACTTC.

This clonotype was recorded a few times. The chain has TRBV7-6 and TRBJ1-2; TRBD1 agrees at 8 bases. Trimming took 3 bases from V and 6 from J; bases not matched to a gene: 9. CDR1 and CDR2 from the germline V gene are SGHVS and FNYEAQ. This CDR3 region has 15 residues. Here the CDR3 DNA reads TGTGCCAGCAGCTTGGGGTCCGGGACAGGAGATGGCTACACCTTC. Its protein product is CASSLGSGTGDGYTF.

This clonotype was picked up many times. The rearrangement uses TRBV3-1 and TRBJ2-3; no clear D. Germline V CDR1 and CDR2: LGHDT, YNNKEL (reference sequence). Trimming took off 0 bases at V and 1 base at J, with 5 bases between the two ends. The CDR3 loop spans 14 amino acids. The CDR3 DNA is TGTGCCAGCAGCCAAGACATACGCACAGATACGCAGTATTTT. Residues: CASSQDIRTDTQYF.

The rearrangement uses TRBV20-1 and TRBJ1-5; D is perhaps TRBD1 (6 bases). Trimming pared 2 bases from V and 7 bases from J, leaving 15 bases between. The CDR3 covers 14 residues. From germline, CDR1 is DFQATT and CDR2 SNEGSKA (reference sequence). The DNA of the CDR3 is TGCAGTGCTAGATTACAGGGATCGGGGCAGCCCCAGCATTTT. It codes for CSARLQGSGQPQHF.

This clonotype was recorded many times. The chain uses TRBV13 and TRBJ2-1; 11 nucleotides match TRBD2. The CDR3 runs 18 residues. With V trimmed by 7 bases and J by 0 bases, 11 bases remained unmatched. Germline CDR1 reads PRHDT; CDR2 reads FYEKMQ (reference sequence). The CDR3 here is CASKPTSGEESSYNEQFF. CDR3 nucleotides: TGTGCCAGCAAACCGACTAGCGGGGAGGAAAGCTCCTACAATGAGCAGTTCTTC.

This clonotype was counted at least ten times. The chain carries TRBV7-6 and TRBJ2-1; D is undetermined. The CDR3 runs to 15 residues. Germline lookup yields CDR1 SGHVS and CDR2 FNYEAQ. V lost 1 base and J lost 1, with 8 bases in between. This chain's CDR3 is CASSLGTPSYNEQFF. In DNA form, the CDR3 reads TGTGCCAGCAGCTTAGGGACGCCGTCCTACAATGAGCAGTTCTTC.

This clonotype was recorded a few times. This sequence joins TRBV5-1 and TRBJ2-1; D possibly corresponds to TRBD2 (6 bases). Per the germline V gene, CDR1 is SGHRS and CDR2 is YFSETQ. The V end lost 3 bases, the J end lost 0 bases, and 19 bases lay between the germline ends. This CDR3 has 18 amino acids. The CDR3 sequence is CASSSGLTAASSYNEQFF. The CDR3 coding sequence is TGCGCCAGCAGCTCAGGACTAACCGCGGCGAGCTCCTACAATGAGCAGTTCTTC.

This clonotype was counted once. The chain combines TRBV7-9 with TRBJ2-3; TRBD2 aligns across 12 bases. The germline V gene encodes CDR1 SEHNR and CDR2 FQNEAQ (reference sequence). The CDR3 sequence is 17 residues long. Trimming cost V 2 bases and J 2 bases; bases outside gene matches: 5. The CDR3 reads CASSLIGLAGPTDTQYF. The CDR3, as DNA: TGTGCCAGCAGCTTAATCGGACTAGCGGGGCCCACAGATACGCAGTATTTT.

In its sample, this clonotype was seen a few times. The rearrangement links TRBV10-2 to TRBJ2-3; weak D call: TRBD1 (5 bases). CDR1 and CDR2 (germline): WSHSY, SAAADI. This CDR3 contains 13 residues. V was cut by 10 bases and J by 4 bases, with 15 bases left in between. This CDR3 reads CATLGPGSDTQYF. The CDR3, as DNA: TGCGCCACCCTTGGGCCAGGGTCAGATACGCAGTATTTT.

This clonotype was counted many times. The V gene is TRBV6-2 or TRBV6-3, the J gene TRBJ2-2; 7 nucleotides line up with TRBD1. V lost 2 bases and J lost 5; bases outside the gene matches: 8. CDR3 length: 16 amino acids. Germline lookup yields CDR1 MNHEY and CDR2 SVGEGT. As DNA, the CDR3 is TGTGCCAGCAGTTACAAATCGGACAGGCCAACCGGGGAGCTGTTTTTT. Encoded protein: CASSYKSDRPTGELFF.

This clonotype was seen a few times. The chain couples TRBV13 to TRBJ1-2; D gene unclear. Germline CDR1 PRHDT, CDR2 FYEKMQ (reference sequence). V lost 1 base, J lost 8 bases, and 11 bases lay in between. CDR3 length: 13 amino acids. CDR3 protein: CASSLVALRGYTF. The CDR3 DNA reads TGTGCCAGCAGCTTAGTGGCCCTCCGCGGCTACACCTTC. The full variable domain, in which reference TRBV13 and TRBJ1-2 provide the parts outside the CDR3, is AAGVIQSPRHLIKEKRETATLKCYPIPRHDTVYWYQQGPGQDPQFLISFYEKMQSDKGSIPDRFSAQQFSDYHSELNMSSLELGDSALYFCASSLVALRGYTFGSGTRLTVV.

This clonotype has a count of ten or more. This sequence joins TRBV28 and TRBJ2-7; D may be TRBD1 (5 bases). Deletions cut 3 bases from V and 5 bases from J, with 11 bases between. The CDR3 runs to 13 residues. From germline, CDR1 is MDHEN and CDR2 SYDVKM. The CDR3 DNA is TGTGCCAGCAGTTTCGCAGGGAATAACGAGCAGTACTTC. Amino acids: CASSFAGNNEQYF. The whole variable domain, remainder taken from reference TRBV28 and TRBJ2-7, is DVKVTQSSRYLVKRTGEKVFLECVQDMDHENMFWYRQDPGLGLRLIYFSYDVKMKEKGDIPEGYSVSREKKERFSLILESASTNQTSMYLCASSFAGNNEQYFGPGTRLTVT.

This clonotype was observed many times. V usage is TRBV5-1 and J usage is TRBJ2-1; D remains unclear. The CDR3 extends over 14 amino acids. V lost 0 bases to trimming and J lost 3 bases, with 7 bases between them. CDR1 SGHRS and CDR2 YFSETQ come from the germline V gene. In DNA form, the CDR3 reads TGCGCCAGCAGCTTGGGAGTGAGCTACAATGAGCAGTTCTTC. Translation: CASSLGVSYNEQFF.

V gene TRBV6-2 or TRBV6-3 combines with J gene TRBJ1-5; D gene unclear. V gave up 5 bases and J gave up 7 bases, with 18 bases separating them. The CDR3 sequence is 15 residues long. Germline V gene data show CDR1 as MNHEY and CDR2 as SVGEGT. CDR3 in DNA: TGTGCCAGCAGTAGAGCCTTGAACTGGCGACAGCCCCAGCATTTT. Protein sequence: CASSRALNWRQPQHF.

Of note for this clonotype: This clone may be a read error of a much larger clone one base away. The V and J genes are TRBV28 and TRBJ2-7, with D perhaps assigned TRBD1 or TRBD2 (5 bases each). CDR1 is MDHEN, CDR2 SYDVKM, per germline. The CDR3 consists of 14 residues. The CDR3 DNA reads TGTGCCAGCAGTTTAGGGGGTCACTTATACGGGCAGTACTTC. Its translation is CASSLGGHLYGQYF.

At least ten counts were recorded for this clonotype. The chain has TRBV7-3 and TRBJ2-5; 10 bases agree with TRBD2. After removal of 5 bases from V and 5 bases from J, the junction contained 8 bases not matched to a gene. This CDR3 has 15 amino acids. Germline V gene sequence: CDR1 SGHTA, CDR2 FQGTGA. The CDR3 region has the DNA TGTGCCAGCAGCCACAAGCGGGAGGGGATCGAGACCCAGTACTTC. It codes for CASSHKREGIETQYF.

This clonotype was detected ten times or more. V usage is TRBV7-9 and J usage is TRBJ2-5; 8 positions match TRBD1. This CDR3 has 15 residues. The V gene's germline CDR1 is SEHNR and CDR2 FQNEAQ (reference sequence). The ends lost 5 bases at V and 4 bases at J; junction bases unmatched: 9. The DNA of the CDR3 is TGTGCCAGCAGCATCCGGGACAGGCGGGGAGAGACCCAGTACTTC. Translating gives CASSIRDRRGETQYF.

This clonotype was seen repeatedly, ten times or more. The genes are TRBV3-1 and TRBJ2-1; 11 nucleotides align to TRBD1. The J segment lost 6 bases and the V segment lost 2 bases, leaving 6 bases of the junction unmatched. The CDR3 is 16 residues long. The germline V gene has CDR1 LGHDT and CDR2 YNNKEL (reference sequence). The CDR3 sequence is CASSQFGQGARNEQFF. CDR3 DNA sequence: TGTGCCAGCAGCCAATTTGGACAGGGGGCTCGCAATGAGCAGTTCTTC.

V usage is TRBV5-6 and J usage is TRBJ1-1, with D possibly TRBD1 on 5 matching bases. The CDR3 loop spans 15 amino acids. In germline, CDR1 is SGHDT, CDR2 YYEEEE. Trimming stripped 4 bases from V and 4 bases from J, with 17 bases between. This CDR3 reads CASSPLDSSGTEAFF. The CDR3 coding sequence is TGTGCCAGCAGCCCTCTCGACAGTTCGGGCACTGAAGCTTTCTTT.